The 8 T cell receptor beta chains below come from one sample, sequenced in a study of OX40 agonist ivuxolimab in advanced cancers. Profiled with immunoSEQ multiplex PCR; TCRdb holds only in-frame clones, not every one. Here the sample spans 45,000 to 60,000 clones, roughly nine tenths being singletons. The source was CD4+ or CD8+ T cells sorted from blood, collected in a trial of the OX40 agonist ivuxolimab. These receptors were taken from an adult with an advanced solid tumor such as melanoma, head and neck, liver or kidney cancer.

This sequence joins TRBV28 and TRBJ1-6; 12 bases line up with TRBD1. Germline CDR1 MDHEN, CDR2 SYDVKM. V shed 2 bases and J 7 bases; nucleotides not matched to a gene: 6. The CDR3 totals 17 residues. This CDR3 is CASSLPGQGAGNSPLHF. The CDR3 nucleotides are TGTGCCAGCAGTTTACCGGGACAGGGGGCTGGAAATTCACCCCTCCACTTT.

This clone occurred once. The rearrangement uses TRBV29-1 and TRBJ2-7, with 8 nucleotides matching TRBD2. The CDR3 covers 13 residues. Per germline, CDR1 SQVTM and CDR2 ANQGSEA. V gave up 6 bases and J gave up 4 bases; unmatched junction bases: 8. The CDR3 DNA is TGCAGCGTCAGTAGCGGGACCTTTTACGAGCAGTACTTC. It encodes CSVSSGTFYEQYF.

The DNA of the CDR3 is TGTGCCAGCATTCGGTTGACAGGATCTGGAAACACCATATATTTT. Encoded protein: CASIRLTGSGNTIYF. The J gene is TRBJ1-3, the V gene TRBV6-1, with D perhaps matching TRBD1 (6 bases). V lost 7 bases to trimming and J lost 1 base, with 14 bases between them. The CDR3 sequence is 15 residues long. Germline CDR1 is MNHNS and CDR2 is SASEGT.

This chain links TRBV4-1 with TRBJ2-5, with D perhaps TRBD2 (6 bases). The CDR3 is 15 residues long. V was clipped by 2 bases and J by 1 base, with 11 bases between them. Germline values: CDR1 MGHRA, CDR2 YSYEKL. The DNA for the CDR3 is TGCGCCAGCAGCCAATCGGGAGTTTTCCAAGAGACCCAGTACTTC. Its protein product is CASSQSGVFQETQYF.

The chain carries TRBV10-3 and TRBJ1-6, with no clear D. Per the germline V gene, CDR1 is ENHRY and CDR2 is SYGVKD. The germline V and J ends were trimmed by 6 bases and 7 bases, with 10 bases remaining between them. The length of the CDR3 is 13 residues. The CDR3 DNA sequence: TGTGCCATCAGCCCGGACTTCAATTCACCCCTCCACTTT. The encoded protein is CAISPDFNSPLHF.

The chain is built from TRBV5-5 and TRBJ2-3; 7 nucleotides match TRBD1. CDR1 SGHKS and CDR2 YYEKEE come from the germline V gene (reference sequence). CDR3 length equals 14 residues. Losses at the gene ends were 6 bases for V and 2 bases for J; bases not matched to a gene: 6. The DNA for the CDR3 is TGTGCCAGCACTCACACAGGGGACACAGATACGCAGTATTTT. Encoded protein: CASTHTGDTDTQYF.

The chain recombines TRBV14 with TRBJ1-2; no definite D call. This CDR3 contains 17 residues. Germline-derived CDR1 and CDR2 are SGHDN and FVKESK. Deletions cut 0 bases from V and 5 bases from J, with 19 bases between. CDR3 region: CASSQDLYGVIEYGYTF. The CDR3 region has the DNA TGTGCCAGCAGCCAAGATCTTTACGGGGTGATAGAGTATGGCTACACCTTC.

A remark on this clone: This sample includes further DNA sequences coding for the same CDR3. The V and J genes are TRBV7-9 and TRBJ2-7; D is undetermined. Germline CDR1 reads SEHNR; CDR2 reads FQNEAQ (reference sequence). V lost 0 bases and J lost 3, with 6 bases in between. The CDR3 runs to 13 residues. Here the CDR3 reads CASSLAVGYEQYF. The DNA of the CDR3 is TGTGCCAGCAGCTTAGCGGTGGGCTACGAGCAGTACTTC.